This record concerns one TCR beta chain sequence. Its antigen is currently unknown. This record belongs to a study of CD8+ T cells in alopecia areata. The wider study: Twice a day, 5 to 10 mg of oral tofacitinib was administered to treated patients. Study-level results: Higher clonality and more expanded CD8+ clones appeared in lesional than normal scalp.

Treatment specified: oral pan-JAK inhibitor, 5-10 mg twice daily. Sequencing templates came from extracted RNA that was reverse transcribed into cDNA. Profiling relied on immunoSEQ multiplex PCR, and the TCRdb table lists in-frame clones only, not all of them. The top ten clones hold around 0.48% of a sample with about 200,000 clones, around two fifths of them seen once. This clonotype was sampled from a human donor with alopecia areata. This sample comprised CD4+ T cells sorted from blood, obtained between weeks 30 and 35, from a patient treated with tofacitinib.

CDR3 loop: CASRSRRFTGELFF. The CDR3 DNA reads as TGTGCCAGCAGATCCCGACGGTTCACCGGGGAGCTGTTTTTT. J is TRBJ2-2 and V is TRBV28; D is unclear. CDR1 and CDR2 from the germline V gene are MDHEN and SYDVKM. V was trimmed by 6 bases and J by 4 bases, leaving 12 bases between them. The CDR3 totals 14 residues.